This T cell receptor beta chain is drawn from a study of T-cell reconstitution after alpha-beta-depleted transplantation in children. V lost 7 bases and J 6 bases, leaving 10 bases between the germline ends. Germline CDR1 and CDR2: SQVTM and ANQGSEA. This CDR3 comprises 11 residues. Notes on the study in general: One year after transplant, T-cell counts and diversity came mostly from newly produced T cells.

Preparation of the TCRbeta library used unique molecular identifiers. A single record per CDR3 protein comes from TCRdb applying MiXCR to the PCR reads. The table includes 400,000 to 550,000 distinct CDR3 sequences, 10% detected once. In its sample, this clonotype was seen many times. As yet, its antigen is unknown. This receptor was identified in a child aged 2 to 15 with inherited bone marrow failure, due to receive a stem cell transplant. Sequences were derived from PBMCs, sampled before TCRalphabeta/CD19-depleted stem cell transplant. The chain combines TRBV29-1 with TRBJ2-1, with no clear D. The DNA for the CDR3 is TGCAGCGGACTGGTCCTCAATGAGCAGTTCTTC. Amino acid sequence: CSGLVLNEQFF.